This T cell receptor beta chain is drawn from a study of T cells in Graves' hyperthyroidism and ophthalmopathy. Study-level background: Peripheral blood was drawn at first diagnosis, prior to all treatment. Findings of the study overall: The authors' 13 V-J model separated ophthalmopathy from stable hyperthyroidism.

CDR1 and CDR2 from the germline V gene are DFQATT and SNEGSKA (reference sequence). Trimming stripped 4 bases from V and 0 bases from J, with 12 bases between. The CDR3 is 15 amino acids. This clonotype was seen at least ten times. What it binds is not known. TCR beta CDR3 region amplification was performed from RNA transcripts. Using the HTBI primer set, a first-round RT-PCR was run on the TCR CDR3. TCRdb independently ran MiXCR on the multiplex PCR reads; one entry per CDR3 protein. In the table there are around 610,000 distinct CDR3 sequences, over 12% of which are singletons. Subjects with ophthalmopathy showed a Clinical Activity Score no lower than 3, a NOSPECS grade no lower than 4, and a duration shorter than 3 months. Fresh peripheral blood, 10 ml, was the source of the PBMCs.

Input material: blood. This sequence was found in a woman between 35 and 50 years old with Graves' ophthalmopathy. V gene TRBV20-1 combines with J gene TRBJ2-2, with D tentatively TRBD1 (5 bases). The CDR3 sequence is CSATRTNPNTGELFF. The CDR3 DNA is TGCAGTGCTACTCGGACAAACCCGAACACCGGGGAGCTGTTTTTT.